Here is one TCR beta chain with its context. Its antigen is not identified. This sample is drawn from a study of graft-versus-host responses after intestinal transplantation. Looking at the study overall: Recipients were given multivisceral, liver-intestinal, or isolated intestinal transplants.

Profiled with immunoSEQ multiplex PCR; TCRdb holds only in-frame clones, not every one. The sample includes approximately 80,000 clones, less than 90% of them seen just once. This CDR3 is built from 15 residues. Unmatched junction bases numbered 4, after V lost 2 bases and J lost 2 bases. Germline lookup yields CDR1 MNHNS and CDR2 SASEGT. The rearrangement links TRBV6-1 to TRBJ2-7; 9 nucleotides align to TRBD1. This sequence was found in a human donor who received an intestinal transplant. The starting material was unstimulated CD4+ T cells sorted from spleen or lymph node cells, obtained before intestinal transplant. The CDR3 bases are TGTGCCAGCAGTGAATCCTACAGGGGGCCCTACGAGCAGTACTTC. Residues: CASSESYRGPYEQYF.